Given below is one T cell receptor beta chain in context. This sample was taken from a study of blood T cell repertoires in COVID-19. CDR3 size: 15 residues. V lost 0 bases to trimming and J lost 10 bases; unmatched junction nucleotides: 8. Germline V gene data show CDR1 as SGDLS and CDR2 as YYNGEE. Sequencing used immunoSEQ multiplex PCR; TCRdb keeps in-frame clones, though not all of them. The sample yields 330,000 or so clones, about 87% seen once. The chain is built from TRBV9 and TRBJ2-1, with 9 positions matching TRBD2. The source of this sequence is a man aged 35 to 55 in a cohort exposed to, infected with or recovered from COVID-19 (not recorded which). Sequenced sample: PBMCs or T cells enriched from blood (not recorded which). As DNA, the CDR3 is TGTGCCAGCAGCGTAGGAGTAGCGGGAGTACGGGAGCAGTTCTTC. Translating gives CASSVGVAGVREQFF.